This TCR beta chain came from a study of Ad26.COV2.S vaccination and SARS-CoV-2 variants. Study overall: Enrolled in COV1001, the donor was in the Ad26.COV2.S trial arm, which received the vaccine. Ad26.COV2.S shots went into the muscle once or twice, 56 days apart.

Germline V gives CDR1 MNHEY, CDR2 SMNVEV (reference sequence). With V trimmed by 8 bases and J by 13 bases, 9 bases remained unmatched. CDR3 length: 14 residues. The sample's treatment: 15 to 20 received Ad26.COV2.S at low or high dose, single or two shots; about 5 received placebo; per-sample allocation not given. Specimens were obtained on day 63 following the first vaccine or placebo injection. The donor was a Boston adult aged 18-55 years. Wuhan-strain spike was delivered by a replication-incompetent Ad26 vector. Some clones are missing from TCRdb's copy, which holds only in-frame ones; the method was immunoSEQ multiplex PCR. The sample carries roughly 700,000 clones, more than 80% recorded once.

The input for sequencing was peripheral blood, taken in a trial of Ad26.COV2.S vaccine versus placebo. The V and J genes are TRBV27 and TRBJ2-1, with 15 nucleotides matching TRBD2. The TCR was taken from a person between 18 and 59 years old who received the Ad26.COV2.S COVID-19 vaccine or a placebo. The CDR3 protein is CASVTGTSGGLQFF. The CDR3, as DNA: TGTGCCAGCGTCACAGGGACTAGCGGGGGGCTACAGTTCTTC.